A selection of T cell receptor beta chains follows, all from one sample in a study of cytotoxic CD8 clonotypes in ibrutinib-treated CLL. Method: immunoSEQ multiplex PCR; TCRdb's copy keeps in-frame clones and lacks some. In the table there are 40,000 or so clones, roughly three quarters of which are singletons. Sequencing used PBMCs, obtained at disease progression, from a patient treated with ibrutinib. These receptors were obtained from a human donor with chronic lymphocytic leukemia. CDR3s include the opening cysteine and the closing phenylalanine or tryptophan. The D gene is left open where the match is weak. Expanded clones are given a class, and other clones once, few, many or no size at all.

J | size | V | D | DNA | CDR3
TRBJ2-7 | - | TRBV5-1 | - | TGCGCCAGCACCTGGACCCCTCTAGGGCTGGGGAACGAGCAGTACTTC | CASTWTPLGLGNEQYF
TRBJ1-5 | - | TRBV28 | - | TGTGCCACCGTCATGGCCAGGATCAATCAGCCCCAGCATTTT | CATVMARINQPQHF
TRBJ2-1 | few | TRBV5-1 | TRBD1 | TGCGCCAGCAGCTTGGCCTCGGACAGGGACCAGTTCTTC | CASSLASDRDQFF
TRBJ2-7 | once | TRBV5-4 | - | TGTGCCAGCAGCCAGATAGTTGCGGGGGCCTACTACGAGCAGTACTTC | CASSQIVAGAYYEQYF
TRBJ2-1 | - | TRBV15 | TRBD2 | TGTGCCACCAGCAGTCCTCAACTAGCGGGGGACCACAATGAGCAGTTCTTC | CATSSPQLAGDHNEQFF
TRBJ2-1 | - | TRBV18 | TRBD2 | TGTGCCAGCTCCCCTACTAGCGGGAGAGGAAATGAGCAGTTCTTC | CASSPTSGRGNEQFF
TRBJ2-5 | - | TRBV25-1 | - | TGTGCCAGCGGGGGGGCTCAAGAGACCCAGTACTTC | CASGGAQETQYF
TRBJ1-1 | - | TRBV14 | TRBD1 | TGTGCCAGCAGCGAGACAGGGGCGAACACTGAAGCTTTCTTT | CASSETGANTEAFF
TRBJ1-2 | - | TRBV5-5 | - | TGTGCCAGCAGCTCCTTAACAGGGTTGGATGGCTACACCTTC | CASSSLTGLDGYTF
TRBJ1-2 | - | TRBV6-1 | - | TGTGCCAGCAGTGAATCCTATGGCTACACCTTC | CASSESYGYTF
TRBJ1-1 | - | TRBV6-1 | - | TGTGCCAGCAGTGAAGTAGTATCGGCAGGGGCTCTCTGGGCTTTCTTT | CASSEVVSAGALWAFF
TRBJ2-1 | - | TRBV19 | TRBD2 | TGTGCCAGTAGTATACTTCTTACCGGGACTAGGGGCAATGAGCAGTTCTTC | CASSILLTGTRGNEQFF
TRBJ1-2 | few | TRBV5-1 | - | TGCGCCAGCAGCTTGGTTGAACTAAATCATGGAGGCTACACCTTC | CASSLVELNHGGYTF
TRBJ1-5 | - | TRBV2 | - | TGTGCCAGCAGTAGGGTGAGTGGCAATCAGCCCCAGCATTTT | CASSRVSGNQPQHF
TRBJ2-1 | - | TRBV6-8 | - | TGTGCCAGCAGTTACATTAGGGTAGCCCGGGCCAATGAGCAGTTCTTC | CASSYIRVARANEQFF
TRBJ2-6 | - | TRBV27 | - | TGTGCCAGCAGTTTCGCTGGGGCCAACGTCCTGACTTTC | CASSFAGANVLTF
TRBJ2-7 | - | TRBV4-1 | - | TGCGCCAGCAGCCAAGATGGAGCGGTGCAGTACTTC | CASSQDGAVQYF
TRBJ1-6 | - | TRBV6-5 | - | TGTGCCAGCAGCCTGGGGACGGGGGCCCTCCACTTT | CASSLGTGALHF
TRBJ2-2 | few | TRBV11-2 | - | TGTGCCAGCAGCTTTTGGAAATACACCGGGGAGCTGTTTTTT | CASSFWKYTGELFF
TRBJ1-1 | - | TRBV5-6 | - | TGTGCCAGCAGCTTGGGGGGACCCACTGAAGCTTTCTTT | CASSLGGPTEAFF
TRBJ2-7 | - | TRBV27 | - | TGTGCCAGCAGTTTAGGAGGGCAGGGGGGGTACGAGCAGTACTTC | CASSLGGQGGYEQYF
TRBJ2-3 | - | TRBV11-2 | - | TGTGCCAGCAGCTTAGGGGCGGGCCCCACAGATACGCAGTATTTT | CASSLGAGPTDTQYF
TRBJ2-2 | - | TRBV11-2 | - | TGTGCCAGCAGCGGGGCTGGGAGGACCGGGGAGCTGTTTTTT | CASSGAGRTGELFF
TRBJ1-2 | - | TRBV5-6 | TRBD1 | TGTGCCAGCAGCTTGGCGGGACAGTATGGCTACACCTTC | CASSLAGQYGYTF
TRBJ2-7 | few | TRBV4-1 | - | TGCGCCAGCAGCCAACCAGGGCTGGACTACGAGCAGTACTTC | CASSQPGLDYEQYF
TRBJ1-1 | - | TRBV2 | - | TGTGCCAGCAGTGTACAGGCCACTGAAGCTTTCTTT | CASSVQATEAFF
TRBJ1-3 | - | TRBV6-1 | - | TGTGCCAGCACAATGGAGGGGATAGGAAACACCATATATTTT | CASTMEGIGNTIYF
TRBJ2-7 | - | TRBV7-6 | - | TGTGCCAGCAGCAAACAGCCTTTCTACGAGCAGTACTTC | CASSKQPFYEQYF
TRBJ2-1 | - | TRBV7-9 | TRBD2 | TGTGCCAGCAGCTTAGTGGCTAGCGGGAGCTCCTACAATGAGCAGTTCTTC | CASSLVASGSSYNEQFF
TRBJ2-7 | - | TRBV30 | TRBD2 | TGTGCCTGGAGTGTTGGCGGGGGAACCTACGAGCAGTACTTC | CAWSVGGGTYEQYF
TRBJ1-4 | few | TRBV19 | - | TGTGCCAGTAGTATTCAGGCGCAGGGCTCTAAGCAACTGTTTTTT | CASSIQAQGSKQLFF
TRBJ2-3 | - | TRBV4-1 | - | TGCGCCACCTCTAAACCGGGACTTACACGCACAGATACGCAGTATTTT | CATSKPGLTRTDTQYF
TRBJ1-4 | - | TRBV6-1 | - | TGTGCCAGCAGAGGGGGTCGAGCGGGAAATGAAAAACTGTTTTTT | CASRGGRAGNEKLFF
TRBJ1-4 | - | TRBV10-3 | TRBD1 | TGTGCCGCAGGACAGGGGGTGGGAGAAAAACTGTTTTTT | CAAGQGVGEKLFF
TRBJ2-2 | once | TRBV5-1 | TRBD1 | TGCGCCAGCAGCTTGGGCCGACAGGGGGCAAAGGACACCGGGGAGCTGTTTTTT | CASSLGRQGAKDTGELFF
TRBJ2-2 | once | TRBV6-5 | - | TGTGCCAGCAGTTACACGGTCACCGGGGAGCTGTTTTTT | CASSYTVTGELFF
TRBJ1-1 | - | TRBV4-1 | - | TGCGCCAGCAGCCCCTCAGGGTGGACTGAAGCTTTCTTT | CASSPSGWTEAFF
TRBJ2-7 | - | TRBV28 | - | TGTGCCAGCAGCCCCGAGGGGGTTGACGAGCAGTACTTC | CASSPEGVDEQYF
TRBJ2-7 | - | TRBV5-4 | - | TGTGCCAGCAGCTTGGATTCCCTGTTTGGCGAGCAGTACTTC | CASSLDSLFGEQYF
TRBJ2-5 | - | TRBV5-1 | - | TGCGCCAGCAGCTTGGGGCTGGGCATCCAAGAGACCCAGTACTTC | CASSLGLGIQETQYF
TRBJ1-2 | few | TRBV6-1 | TRBD1 | TGTGCCAGCAGTGAACTAGACAGGGGACTATCGGGCTACACCTTC | CASSELDRGLSGYTF
TRBJ1-5 | - | TRBV18 | - | TGTGCCAGCTCACCAGAAGGACGGGGGCGAGAACAGCCCCAGCATTTT | CASSPEGRGREQPQHF
TRBJ1-2 | - | TRBV28 | - | TGTGCCAGCAGTCTAACCTTGGACAGCGCGGGCTACACCTTC | CASSLTLDSAGYTF
TRBJ2-1 | - | TRBV9 | TRBD1 | TGTGCCAGCAGCCCTGCGGGGACAGGGTACAATGAGCAGTTCTTC | CASSPAGTGYNEQFF
TRBJ1-2 | - | TRBV6-6 | TRBD1 | TGTGCCAGCGGGACAGAATATGGCTACACCTTC | CASGTEYGYTF
TRBJ1-2 | - | TRBV11-2 | - | TGTGCCAGCAGCTTAAGGTCGGGCGGGGTTTGGGGCTACACCTTC | CASSLRSGGVWGYTF
TRBJ1-2 | few | TRBV11-2 | TRBD1 | TGTGCCAGCAGCAAACCGGGACAGGGATTTGGCTACACCTTC | CASSKPGQGFGYTF